What follows is one T cell receptor beta chain and its context. The protocol was immunoSEQ multiplex PCR, while the TCRdb copy is restricted to in-frame clones and leaves out a portion. The table lists roughly 43,000 clones, more than 70% of them singletons, with roughly 3.7% in the top ten. These data originate in a study of blood T cell repertoires in COVID-19. The CDR3 is 15 residues long. Germline CDR1 and CDR2: LGHNA and YNFKEQ. V lost 0 bases to trimming and J lost 0 bases, with 9 bases between them. The V call is TRBV4-2, the J call TRBJ2-7, with a tentative D call TRBD2 (6 bases). The receptor's source is a human donor in a cohort sampled during active COVID-19. The source material was peripheral blood. The CDR3 here is CASSQDGGFSYEQYF. The CDR3, as DNA: TGTGCCAGCAGCCAAGACGGGGGTTTCTCCTACGAGCAGTACTTC.